A selection of T cell receptor beta chains follows, all from one sample in a study of blood T cell repertoires in COVID-19. Clones were read by immunoSEQ multiplex PCR, and TCRdb kept only the in-frame ones, dropping some. The repertoire holds 450,000 or so clones, with 90% as singletons. The sample consisted of PBMCs or T cells enriched from blood (not recorded which). These receptors all stem from a man aged 18 to 30 who had recovered from COVID-19. The CDR3 runs from the conserved cysteine through the conserved F or W. The order of the fields is V gene, J gene, clone size, D gene, CDR3 DNA, CDR3 protein. The D gene is left open where the match is weak. Clone size is shown for a subset of rows, as once, few, many or a class of expanded clone.

TRBV30	TRBJ1-1	.	TRBD1	TGTGCCTGGATGGACAGGGGGGACACTGAAGCTTTCTTT	CAWMDRGDTEAFF
TRBV9	TRBJ2-2	few	TRBD2	TGTGCCAGCACCGTAGCGGGAGGGCCCACCGGGGAGCTGTTTTTT	CASTVAGGPTGELFF
TRBV10-3	TRBJ1-1	.	.	TGTGCCACCGATAACCAGGGGAACACTGAAGCTTTCTTT	CATDNQGNTEAFF
TRBV18	TRBJ2-1	.	.	TGTGCCAGCTCATTAATAGCGGACTCCTACAATGAGCAGTTCTTC	CASSLIADSYNEQFF
TRBV18	TRBJ1-2	.	TRBD1	TGTGCCAGCTCACCTACAGGGGGGGATGGCTACACCTTC	CASSPTGGDGYTF
TRBV27	TRBJ1-1	.	TRBD1	TGTGCCAGCAGCCGGCTGGGGACAGGGGCCATTAAAGCTTTCTTT	CASSRLGTGAIKAFF
TRBV19	TRBJ1-1	.	.	TGTGCCAGTAGTATGCAGGGGATGAACACTGAAGCTTTCTTT	CASSMQGMNTEAFF
TRBV28	TRBJ2-7	.	TRBD1	TGTGCCAGCAGTTTAGGGGACAGCATAACCCCCTACGAGCAGTACTTC	CASSLGDSITPYEQYF
TRBV30	TRBJ2-7	.	.	TGTGCCTGGAGTGTGCTAGGGGATTACTACGAGCAGTACTTC	CAWSVLGDYYEQYF
TRBV19	TRBJ1-1	.	.	TGTGCCAGTAGTAAGCAGGGGCGGGCGAACACTGAAGCTTTCTTT	CASSKQGRANTEAFF
TRBV19	TRBJ2-2	.	.	TGTGCCAGTACCGAGACTAGGAACACCGGGGAGCTGTTTTTT	CASTETRNTGELFF
TRBV11-2	TRBJ2-7	.	.	TGTGCCAGCAGCGCGGGGTCCGACTACGAGCAGTACTTC	CASSAGSDYEQYF
TRBV7-2	TRBJ1-5	few	TRBD1	TGTGCCAGCAGCCCAAGACAGGGGCGGCAGCCCCAGCATTTT	CASSPRQGRQPQHF
TRBV9	TRBJ1-3	.	.	TGTGCCAGCAGCCCCTGGGGGGGGGAAGGAAACACCATATATTTT	CASSPWGGEGNTIYF
TRBV29-1	TRBJ2-7	.	TRBD2	TGCAGCGTTTCAGCGGGGGGGTCCTACGAGCAGTACTTC	CSVSAGGSYEQYF
TRBV16	TRBJ1-1	.	.	TGTGCCAGCAGCCAATCGTGGGGGGACACTGAAGCTTTCTTT	CASSQSWGDTEAFF
TRBV27	TRBJ2-5	.	TRBD1	TGTGCCAGCAGTTTATCGACAGGGGCTCAAGAGACCCAGTACTTC	CASSLSTGAQETQYF
TRBV4-2	TRBJ1-5	.	.	TGTGCCAGCAGCTCCTTGGGCGACAGGACCCAGCCCCAGCATTTT	CASSSLGDRTQPQHF
TRBV12-3/TRBV12-4	TRBJ1-3	.	.	TGTGCCACCTCAGCGAGGGCAGACACCATATATTTT	CATSARADTIYF
TRBV12-3/TRBV12-4	TRBJ1-2	.	.	TGTGCCAGCGGACCAGGGACACCCTATGGCTACACCTTC	CASGPGTPYGYTF
TRBV25-1	TRBJ1-6	.	.	TGTGCCAGCAGTGAAGAGCCGCCCTATAATTCACCCCTCCACTTT	CASSEEPPYNSPLHF
TRBV9	TRBJ2-1	.	.	TGTGCCAGCAGCGTAGCTGAGCGGGCCTACAATGAGCAGTTCTTC	CASSVAERAYNEQFF
TRBV4-1	TRBJ1-4	few	.	TGCGCCAGCAGCCAAAAACCCCCTTTGGCGGAGTATAATGAAAAACTGTTTTTT	CASSQKPPLAEYNEKLFF
TRBV7-8	TRBJ2-2	.	TRBD1	TGTGCCACGGGACAGGGAAAGCCCGGGGAGCTGTTTTTT	CATGQGKPGELFF
TRBV2	TRBJ1-2	few	.	TGTGCCAGCAGTGACGACAGATACTATGGCTACACCTTC	CASSDDRYYGYTF
TRBV29-1	TRBJ1-1	.	.	TGCAGCGTTCCCGCCCCGGGGAGCGGGACTGAAGCTTTCTTT	CSVPAPGSGTEAFF
TRBV14	TRBJ1-6	.	TRBD1	TGTGCCAGCAGCCAAGATTTCAGGGGGCGAGATAATTCACCCCTCCACTTT	CASSQDFRGRDNSPLHF
TRBV30	TRBJ2-3	.	TRBD2	TGTGCCTGGAGTGTCCTAGCGGGATTAGAACCGGCAGATACGCAGTATTTT	CAWSVLAGLEPADTQYF
TRBV27	TRBJ2-2	.	TRBD2	TGTGCCAGCAGAGGAGAGGGGACTAGGTCCGGGGAGCTGTTTTTT	CASRGEGTRSGELFF
TRBV19	TRBJ2-2	.	.	TGTGCCAGTAGTTCTGACCGGCGGACCGGGGAGCTGTTTTTT	CASSSDRRTGELFF
TRBV19	TRBJ2-1	.	TRBD2	TGTGCCAGTAGTTCACCTCAGACTAGCTTGGCCTACAATGAGCAGTTCTTC	CASSSPQTSLAYNEQFF
TRBV19	TRBJ1-3	.	.	TGTGCCAGTAGTATGCGAACCTCTGGAAACACCATATATTTT	CASSMRTSGNTIYF
TRBV5-1	TRBJ2-1	.	TRBD2	TGCGCCAGCAGCTTGAAAACTAGCGGGGGTTTGAATGAGCAGTTCTTC	CASSLKTSGGLNEQFF
TRBV29-1	TRBJ2-5	.	TRBD2	TGCAGCGTTGTACCAGCGGGAGCTGAGACCCAGTACTTC	CSVVPAGAETQYF
TRBV15	TRBJ1-5	.	.	TGTGCCACCAGCAGGGGGGCGGGCAGCAATCAGCCCCAGCATTTT	CATSRGAGSNQPQHF
TRBV12-3/TRBV12-4	TRBJ2-1	.	.	TGTGCCAGCAGTTCTAGTGTGCACAATGAGCAGTTCTTC	CASSSSVHNEQFF